What follows are 18 T cell receptor beta chains derived from one specimen sequenced in a study of blood T cell repertoires in COVID-19 (dated by TCRdb to the early 2020s). Library creation used the immunoSEQ multiplex PCR assay. Drawn from immuneACCESS, this table holds only the in-frame rearrangements with V and J called that TCRdb kept. Clones are partly lost; checked studies trace under half to an unresolved V gene and leave the rest unexplained. The sample table shows around 80,000 clones, and approximately 80% are seen once. The biggest ten clones account for around 12% of the sample. The sequencing sample was made of peripheral blood. These TCRs come from a man aged 80 or over with acute or convalescent COVID-19.

The V and J genes are TRBV3-1 (or the pseudogene TRBV3-2) and TRBJ2-5, with TRBD2 identical over 11 bases. The CDR3 length is 14 residues. After removal of 5 bases from V and 7 bases from J, the junction contained 6 bases not matched to a gene. Germline V CDR1 and CDR2: LGHDT, YNNKEL (reference sequence). Here the CDR3 DNA reads TGTGCCAGCAGCAGCTTCGGACTAGCGGGGACCCAGTACTTC. Protein product: CASSSFGLAGTQYF.

This chain connects TRBV4-2 to TRBJ2-7; tentatively, D is TRBD1 (5 bases). The V end lost 0 bases, the J end lost 3 bases, and 15 bases lay between the germline ends. The CDR3 contains 16 residues. Germline V lookup: CDR1 LGHNA, CDR2 YNFKEQ. The CDR3, as DNA: TGTGCCAGCAGCCAAGATCTTGGCAGGGCTTTCTACGAGCAGTACTTC. This encodes CASSQDLGRAFYEQYF.

This clone was observed a handful of times. The rearrangement uses TRBV27 and TRBJ2-7; D possibly corresponds to TRBD2 (6 bases). The V end lost 8 bases, the J end lost 3 bases, and 20 bases lay between the germline ends. Germline-derived CDR1 and CDR2 are MNHEY and SMNVEV (reference sequence). The CDR3 extends over 15 amino acids. The CDR3 DNA is TGTGCCAGCGCCTTGGGGGACCAGCGGGTCTACGAGCAGTACTTC. The encoded protein is CASALGDQRVYEQYF.

The gene calls are TRBV4-2 and TRBJ1-2; 9 bases line up with TRBD1. Germline loops: CDR1 LGHNA, CDR2 YNFKEQ. The trim removed 0 bases at V and 8 bases at J, leaving 7 bases unmatched. CDR3 length equals 15 residues. In DNA form, the CDR3 reads TGTGCCAGCAGCCAAGAAGGGGGACAGGGTTACGGCTACACCTTC. It yields the protein CASSQEGGQGYGYTF.

This chain connects TRBV5-1 to TRBJ2-3, with D perhaps TRBD1 (6 bases). Germline assignment: CDR1 SGHRS and CDR2 YFSETQ. Between the trimmed V and J ends, which lost 6 bases and 2 bases, there was a span of 16 bases. The CDR3 sequence is 15 residues long. The CDR3 nucleotides read TGCGCCAGCAAGTATTTGGGACACGCCACAGATACGCAGTATTTT. This translates into CASKYLGHATDTQYF.

The chain employs TRBV6-5 and TRBJ1-2; 9 bases fit TRBD1. The CDR3 sequence is 15 residues long. The J segment lost 1 base and the V segment lost 7 bases, leaving 7 bases of the junction unmatched. Germline loops: CDR1 MNHEY, CDR2 SVGAGI. CDR3 in amino acids: CASKPTGGDNYGYTF. The DNA for the CDR3 is TGTGCCAGCAAACCGACAGGGGGAGATAACTATGGCTACACCTTC.

The J gene is TRBJ1-5, the V gene TRBV3-1 (or the pseudogene TRBV3-2), with no clear D. Trimming removed 2 bases from V and 0 bases from J, with 8 bases in between. The CDR3 contains 15 residues. Germline V gene data show CDR1 as LGHDT and CDR2 as YNNKEL (reference sequence). The CDR3 DNA reads as TGTGCCAGCAGCCAATTCACAGCTAGCAATCAGCCCCAGCATTTT. This codes for CASSQFTASNQPQHF.

J is TRBJ1-4 and V is TRBV7-9; D uncertain. V lost 1 base, J lost 0 bases, and 9 bases lay in between. CDR3 length: 16 amino acids. Germline V CDR1 and CDR2: SEHNR, FQNEAQ (reference sequence). The CDR3 DNA sequence: TGTGCCAGCAGCTTAGGCGATGTCACAACTAATGAAAAACTGTTTTTT. It specifies CASSLGDVTTNEKLFF.

In its sample, this clone was seen once. The rearrangement uses TRBV24-1 and TRBJ1-2; 11 bases align to TRBD1. The CDR3 extends over 14 amino acids. The trim removed 6 bases at V and 8 bases at J, leaving 7 bases unmatched. Germline lookup yields CDR1 KGHDR and CDR2 SFDVKD. The CDR3 sequence is CATSPGQGDRGYTF. In nucleotides, the CDR3 is TGTGCCACCAGTCCGGGACAGGGGGATCGCGGCTACACCTTC.

V gene TRBV5-5 combines with J gene TRBJ2-1; 7 nucleotides align to TRBD2. J gave up 6 bases and V 4 bases, and 7 bases lay outside the gene matches. The CDR3 loop spans 14 amino acids. Germline V CDR1 and CDR2: SGHKS, YYEKEE (reference sequence). CDR3 loop: CASSMPGLPNEQFF. The CDR3 DNA follows: TGTGCCAGCAGCATGCCGGGACTACCCAATGAGCAGTTCTTC.

The gene calls are TRBV4-1 and TRBJ2-1; 9 nucleotides agree with TRBD1. This CDR3 is 16 amino acids long. CDR1 is MGHRA and CDR2 is YSYEKL in the germline V gene. The V segment lost 6 bases and the J segment 5 bases; nucleotides outside the gene matches: 11. CDR3 in amino acids: CASSQLTGGLDNEQFF. The CDR3 coding sequence is TGCGCCAGCAGTCAGCTTACAGGGGGCTTGGACAATGAGCAGTTCTTC.

The V gene is TRBV12-2, the J gene TRBJ2-7; TRBD1 is taken as the D call from the table, unchecked against the DNA. TRBV12-2 is reported as a pseudogene. The CDR3 is made up of 15 amino acids. CDR3: CASRARTRSSYEQYF. CDR3 in DNA: TGTGCAAGTCGCGCCAGGACACGAAGCTCCTACGAGCAGTACTTC.

J is TRBJ2-1 and V is TRBV5-1; D possibly corresponds to TRBD2 (5 bases). Germline V CDR1 and CDR2: SGHRS, YFSETQ. The V end was cut by 3 bases, the J end by 2 bases, with 15 bases between. The CDR3 spans 16 residues. CDR3 coding DNA: TGCGCCAGCAGCTCCGACTACGCCCAGACCTACAATGAGCAGTTCTTC. Its protein product is CASSSDYAQTYNEQFF.

The chain employs TRBV5-6 and TRBJ1-5; D remains ambiguous. CDR3 length: 14 amino acids. V was shortened by 0 bases and J by 7 bases, with 11 bases between the two germline ends. Germline CDR1 is SGHDT and CDR2 is YYEEEE. The CDR3 reads CASSLDRHPQPQHF. The CDR3 bases are TGTGCCAGCAGCTTGGATCGACATCCCCAGCCCCAGCATTTT.

The V gene is TRBV2, the J gene TRBJ2-3; D possibly corresponds to TRBD2 (6 bases). There are 16 residues in the CDR3. Germline V CDR1 and CDR2: SNHLY, FYNNEI. The ends were cut back, 1 base at V and 1 base at J, with 12 bases in the middle. In DNA form, the CDR3 reads TGTGCCAGCAGTGAAGTTGGAGGGGTAGGCACAGATACGCAGTATTTT. Its protein is CASSEVGGVGTDTQYF.

V usage is TRBV6-1 and J usage is TRBJ1-4, with TRBD1 matching 9 bases. CDR3 size: 16 residues. Trimming removed 1 base from V and 8 bases from J; junction bases left unmatched: 8. Germline assignment: CDR1 MNHNS and CDR2 SASEGT. Here the CDR3 DNA reads TGTGCCAGCAGTGAAGTTTCGGGGACAGGGAACGAAAAACTGTTTTTT. It encodes CASSEVSGTGNEKLFF.

CDR3 bases: TGTGCCAGCAGGCTACAGGGGCCAGAGACCCAGTACTTC. Residues: CASRLQGPETQYF. This rearrangement joins TRBV6-5 to TRBJ2-5; TRBD1 matches 7 bases. Unmatched junction bases numbered 5, after V lost 6 bases and J lost 4 bases. CDR1 and CDR2 (germline): MNHEY, SVGAGI. The CDR3 is 13 residues long.

The chain uses TRBV7-2 and TRBJ2-3, with TRBD2 matching over 8 bases. Germline V lookup: CDR1 SGHTA, CDR2 FQGNSA. The CDR3 length is 17 residues. V lost 1 base to trimming and J lost 2 bases; unmatched junction nucleotides: 8. CDR3: CASSLGASGGFTDTQYF. The CDR3 region has the DNA TGTGCCAGCAGCTTAGGCGCCAGCGGGGGATTCACAGATACGCAGTATTTT.